Listed below are T cell receptor beta chains from one sample, sequenced in a study of identical twins. Via MiXCR, TCRdb re-called the 5' RACE reads, giving one row per CDR3 protein. The sample has around 480,000 distinct CDR3 sequences, about 13% seen once; the top ten hold approximately 0.98%. In addition, the sample was reused for a study of yellow fever vaccine responses in identical twins.

The source material was CD4+ T cells sorted from blood. These receptors came from a woman under 30 in good health. The CDR3 runs from the conserved cysteine through the conserved F or W. D genes are given only for firm matches. The size of a clone is reported for some rows only, either as once, few or many, or as a class for expanded clones.

>TRBJ2-2|TRBV30|many|.
TGTGCCGCAGTGACCCTAGCGCACACCGGGGAGCTGTTTTTT
CAAVTLAHTGELFF
>TRBJ1-6|TRBV12-3/TRBV12-4|many|.
TGTGCCAGCAGTGGTGATTCACCCCTCCACTTT
CASSGDSPLHF
>TRBJ1-6|TRBV20-1|.|.
TGCAGCGCCGAAGAAAACGGAGGACGTTCACCCCTCCACTTT
CSAEENGGRSPLHF
>TRBJ2-5|TRBV6-2/TRBV6-3|.|TRBD1
TGTGCCAGCAGACGGACAGGGGACCAAGAGACCCAGTACTTC
CASRRTGDQETQYF
>TRBJ2-5|TRBV28|.|.
TGTGCCAGCAGTTACCGGGGACACGTCCAAGAGACCCAGTACTTC
CASSYRGHVQETQYF
>TRBJ2-2|TRBV11-2|few|.
TGTGCCAGCAGCTTATCGAGGACTATGACCGGGGAGCTGTTTTTT
CASSLSRTMTGELFF
>TRBJ1-6|TRBV12-3/TRBV12-4|few|.
TGTGCCAGCAGTTCGCAGGTCTGGGGTTCACCCCTCCACTTT
CASSSQVWGSPLHF
>TRBJ2-1|TRBV28|.|TRBD2
TGTGCCAGTCTCCGAGCGGGAGTACTAAATGAGCAGTTCTTC
CASLRAGVLNEQFF
>TRBJ2-7|TRBV29-1|.|TRBD1
TGCAGCGTTGAAGAATGGGCAGGGGGCGAGCAGTACTTC
CSVEEWAGGEQYF
>TRBJ2-3|TRBV7-8|.|TRBD1
TGTGCCAGCAGCTTAGGCCCCCGGGACAGGACGACAGATACGCAGTATTTT
CASSLGPRDRTTDTQYF
>TRBJ1-5|TRBV12-3/TRBV12-4|few|TRBD1
TGTGCCAGCAGTCGACAGGGCCGGAGTCAGCCCCAGCATTTT
CASSRQGRSQPQHF
>TRBJ2-3|TRBV20-1|few|.
TGCAGTGCAGCGGAGCACCCAAGCACAGATACGCAGTATTTT
CSAAEHPSTDTQYF
>TRBJ2-1|TRBV28|many|TRBD2
TGTGCCAGCAGTTCCCGAAGCGGGAGGGCCTACAATGAGCAGTTCTTC
CASSSRSGRAYNEQFF
>TRBJ2-5|TRBV7-2|few|TRBD2
TGTGCCAGCAGCTTATCGGCGGGAGTGGGGCAAGAGACCCAGTACTTC
CASSLSAGVGQETQYF
>TRBJ2-1|TRBV24-1|few|TRBD2
TGTGCCACCAGTGATCGCACACTAGCGGAGCGGTTCTTC
CATSDRTLAERFF
>TRBJ2-7|TRBV29-1|many|.
TGCAGCGTTGCCCTAAACAGTTACGAGCAGTACTTC
CSVALNSYEQYF
>TRBJ2-7|TRBV12-3/TRBV12-4|few|.
TGTGCCAGCAGTTCCTTGGGGTTTAGCTCCTACGAGCAGTACTTC
CASSSLGFSSYEQYF
>TRBJ1-1|TRBV7-9|few|.
TGTGCCAGCAGCTTCTCTCCAGGGCGGAACACTGAAGCTTTCTTT
CASSFSPGRNTEAFF
>TRBJ2-2|TRBV18|.|.
TGTGCCAGCTCACCTGACGGCGGGTACACCGGGGAGCTGTTTTTT
CASSPDGGYTGELFF
>TRBJ2-7|TRBV29-1|many|TRBD1
TGCAGCGCAGCCAGGGACAGAACCTACGAGCAGTACTTC
CSAARDRTYEQYF
>TRBJ2-2|TRBV4-2|.|TRBD1
TGTGCCAGCAGCCAAACAGGGGGCGCGGGCGGGGAGCTGTTTTTT
CASSQTGGAGGELFF
>TRBJ2-4|TRBV16|.|.
TGTGCCAGCAGCCAATCCGCAGGGACTCCAAACAACATTCAGTACTTC
CASSQSAGTPNNIQYF